The 21 T cell receptor beta chains below all came from one sample that was sequenced in a study of control samples from healthy donors and cancer patients. The assay was immunoSEQ multiplex PCR, and TCRdb's table has in-frame clones only and misses some. The sample comprises 230,000 or so clones, around 94% of which are singletons, and more than 1.3% rests with the top ten. Source material: blood. The source of these receptors is a man in his fifties in good health.

V usage is TRBV2 and J usage is TRBJ2-7, with a weak D call TRBD1 (5 bases). The V end lost 5 bases, the J end lost 2 bases, and 13 bases lay between the germline ends. Germline-derived CDR1 and CDR2 are SNHLY and FYNNEI. CDR3 size: 14 residues. The DNA for the CDR3 is TGTGCCAGCAGTTTGACAGCAACTACCTACGAGCAGTACGTC. Translating gives CASSLTATTYEQYV.

V is TRBV7-8 and J is TRBJ2-1; no reliable D call. CDR3 length: 14 amino acids. V lost 3 bases and J lost 9, with 15 bases in between. Per the germline V gene, CDR1 is SGHVS and CDR2 is FQNEAQ. The DNA of the CDR3 is TGTGCCAGCAGCTTCTGGGGTCGCGTCCTTGAGCAGTTCTTC. Translating gives CASSFWGRVLEQFF.

The CDR3 DNA reads TGCGCCAGCAGCCTGGGACTAGCGGGGGGCCTTTACAATGAGCAGTTCTTC. Encoded protein: CASSLGLAGGLYNEQFF. The rearrangement links TRBV5-1 to TRBJ2-1; 15 nucleotides align to TRBD2. Losses at the gene ends were 4 bases for V and 4 bases for J; bases not matched to a gene: 6. Germline V gene lookup returns CDR1 SGHRS and CDR2 YFSETQ. This CDR3 contains 17 residues.

Concerning this clone: Other DNA sequences in this sample translate to the same CDR3. V and J are TRBV3-1 (or the pseudogene TRBV3-2) and TRBJ2-2, with a weak D call TRBD2 (5 bases). There are 12 residues in the CDR3. Germline CDR1 reads LGHDT; CDR2 reads YNNKEL (reference sequence). With 1 base removed from V and 8 bases from J, the gap between germline ends came to 5 bases. DNA for the CDR3: TGTGCCAGCAGCCAAGGGACTGGGGAGCTGTTTTTT. Amino acid sequence: CASSQGTGELFF.

CDR3 sequence reads: CASSQGTRGYTF. CDR3 DNA: TGTGCCAGCAGTCAGGGGACCCGTGGCTACACCTTC. The gene calls are TRBV6-6 and TRBJ1-2; tentatively, D is TRBD1 (6 bases). The CDR3 sequence is 12 residues long. V was shortened by 5 bases and J by 7 bases, with 11 bases between the two germline ends. The V gene's germline CDR1 is MNHNY and CDR2 SVGAGI (reference sequence).

The genes are TRBV6-2 or TRBV6-3 and TRBJ1-6; TRBD1 agrees at 7 bases. Germline CDR1 is MNHEY and CDR2 is SVGEGT. V gave up 4 bases and J gave up 7 bases; unmatched junction bases: 10. The CDR3 is made up of 16 amino acids. The CDR3 loop is CASSFRDSLRNSPLHF. The CDR3 DNA reads TGTGCCAGCAGTTTTAGGGACAGCTTAAGGAATTCACCCCTCCACTTT.

The V gene is TRBV3-1 (or the pseudogene TRBV3-2), the J gene TRBJ1-2; no clear D gene. Germline values: CDR1 LGHDT, CDR2 YNNKEL (reference sequence). This CDR3 has 13 residues. Trimming took 3 bases from V and 7 from J, leaving 12 bases between them. CDR3 amino acids: CASSQTQASGYTF. Written as DNA, the CDR3 is TGTGCCAGCAGCCAGACTCAGGCCTCTGGCTACACCTTC.

V and J are TRBV11-2 and TRBJ2-4; TRBD2 aligns across 12 bases. The CDR3 contains 16 residues. Germline trimming cut 5 bases from V and 5 bases from J; bases unmatched to any gene: 7. CDR1 is SGHAT, CDR2 FQNNGV, per germline. The CDR3 coding sequence is TGTGCCAGCAGCCTACCTAGCGGGGGGGATGAAAACATTCAGTACTTC. It specifies CASSLPSGGDENIQYF.

The rearrangement links TRBV24-1 to TRBJ2-2; a weak D match, TRBD1 (5 bases). V was shortened by 3 bases and J by 1 base, with 11 bases between the two germline ends. CDR1 is KGHDR, CDR2 SFDVKD, per germline. The CDR3 contains 16 residues. The CDR3 nucleotides read TGTGCCACCAGTGATCCCCGGACAATGAACACCGGGGAGCTGTTTTTT. Amino acids: CATSDPRTMNTGELFF.

V and J are TRBV5-4 and TRBJ1-6; D is uncertain. Trimming left V 2 bases short and J 7 bases short, with 7 bases between. This CDR3 has 13 residues. Germline values: CDR1 SGHNT, CDR2 YYREEE (reference sequence). CDR3 in amino acids: CASSLPSNSPLHF. Written as DNA, the CDR3 is TGTGCCAGCAGCTTACCATCGAATTCACCCCTCCACTTT.

The chain employs TRBV28 and TRBJ2-1; 7 bases agree with TRBD1. With 6 bases clipped from V and 3 bases from J, the junction kept 11 bases outside the gene matches. The CDR3 extends over 16 amino acids. Germline lookup yields CDR1 MDHEN and CDR2 SYDVKM. The CDR3 reads CASSLSGTADYNEQFF. In DNA, the CDR3 is TGTGCCAGCAGCCTCTCCGGGACAGCCGACTACAATGAGCAGTTCTTC. Drawing the rest from reference TRBV28 and TRBJ2-1, the complete variable domain is DVKVTQSSRYLVKRTGEKVFLECVQDMDHENMFWYRQDPGLGLRLIYFSYDVKMKEKGDIPEGYSVSREKKERFSLILESASTNQTSMYLCASSLSGTADYNEQFFGPGTRLTVL.

The gene calls are TRBV5-6 and TRBJ2-7, with D possibly matching TRBD2 (6 bases). This CDR3 has 12 residues. Germline CDR1 reads SGHDT; CDR2 reads YYEEEE. The V end lost 3 bases, the J end lost 6 bases, and 10 bases lay between the germline ends. CDR3 in amino acids: CASSSRRGEQYF. The CDR3 coding sequence is TGTGCCAGCAGCTCCAGGAGGGGCGAGCAGTACTTC.

Here the CDR3 reads CASSLIGGGEQYV. In nucleotides, the CDR3 is TGTGCCAGCAGCTTAATCGGGGGCGGCGAGCAGTACGTC. This rearrangement joins TRBV7-8 to TRBJ2-7; D is possibly TRBD1 or TRBD2 (6 bases each). The CDR3 covers 13 residues. The V gene lost 2 bases and the J gene lost 6 bases, with 11 bases spanning the gap. The germline V gene has CDR1 SGHVS and CDR2 FQNEAQ.

The chain carries TRBV4-1 and TRBJ2-1; TRBD2 aligns across 11 bases. With V trimmed by 2 bases and J by 7 bases, 4 bases remained unmatched. The CDR3 has 15 residues. In germline, CDR1 is MGHRA, CDR2 YSYEKL. The CDR3 reads CASSQTGLADNEQFF. The CDR3 nucleotides are TGCGCCAGCAGCCAAACGGGACTAGCGGATAATGAGCAGTTCTTC.

The chain employs TRBV18 and TRBJ2-1; the match to TRBD1 covers 10 bases. The V segment lost 6 bases and the J segment 1 base; nucleotides outside the gene matches: 6. Germline-derived CDR1 and CDR2 are KGHSH and LQKENI. There are 16 residues in the CDR3. CDR3: CASSSRDRGSYNEQFF. The CDR3 DNA reads as TGTGCCAGCTCGTCCCGGGACAGGGGTTCCTACAATGAGCAGTTCTTC.

The chain employs TRBV11-2 and TRBJ2-7; D ambiguous. The CDR3 covers 14 residues. Germline CDR1 SGHAT, CDR2 FQNNGV. Trimming took 3 bases from V and 1 from J, leaving 10 bases between them. The CDR3: CASSLGAVSYEQYV. CDR3 coding DNA: TGTGCCAGCAGCTTGGGCGCGGTGTCCTACGAGCAGTACGTC.

The chain uses TRBV15 and TRBJ1-3, with 7 bases identical to TRBD1. CDR3 size: 16 residues. CDR1 is LNHNV, CDR2 YYDKDF, per germline (reference sequence). J gave up 3 bases and V 5 bases, and 10 bases lay outside the gene matches. The CDR3 spells CATSLGGILSGNTIYF. DNA of the CDR3: TGTGCCACCAGCCTAGGGGGCATACTTAGTGGAAACACCATATATTTT.

The chain is built from TRBV10-1 and TRBJ2-3, with 8 bases fitting TRBD2. The germline CDR1 and CDR2 sequences are WNHNN and SYGVQD (reference sequence). The CDR3 is 14 amino acids. The J segment lost 4 bases and the V segment lost 4 bases, leaving 4 bases of the junction unmatched. The DNA for the CDR3 is TGCGCCAGCAGTGCCAATAGCGGGGCAGATACGCAGTATTTT. It yields the protein CASSANSGADTQYF.

The DNA of the CDR3 is TGTGCCACCAGTGATACGGGGGCCCCGAACACCGGGGAGCTGTTTTTT. Translation gives CATSDTGAPNTGELFF. This chain links TRBV24-1 with TRBJ2-2; either TRBD1 or TRBD2 may fit D (6 bases each). CDR3 length: 16 amino acids. Per the germline V gene, CDR1 is KGHDR and CDR2 is SFDVKD. V was shortened by 3 bases and J by 0 bases, with 10 bases between the two germline ends.

The chain recombines TRBV5-4 with TRBJ2-7; 7 nucleotides line up with TRBD1. V lost 5 bases to trimming and J lost 5 bases; unmatched junction nucleotides: 13. Germline loops: CDR1 SGHNT, CDR2 YYREEE (reference sequence). This CDR3 contains 15 residues. CDR3 nucleotide sequence: TGTGCCAGCAGTTCAGCCGGGACAGCACGAGACGAGCAGTACTTC. This sequence encodes CASSSAGTARDEQYF.

The chain is built from TRBV5-1 and TRBJ1-2; D might be TRBD1 (5 bases). Per germline, CDR1 SGHRS and CDR2 YFSETQ. V gave up 0 bases and J gave up 6 bases, with 9 bases separating them. The CDR3 is 13 residues long. CDR3 DNA: TGCGCCAGCAGCTTGGATATAGGGGATGGCTACACCTTC. Its protein is CASSLDIGDGYTF.